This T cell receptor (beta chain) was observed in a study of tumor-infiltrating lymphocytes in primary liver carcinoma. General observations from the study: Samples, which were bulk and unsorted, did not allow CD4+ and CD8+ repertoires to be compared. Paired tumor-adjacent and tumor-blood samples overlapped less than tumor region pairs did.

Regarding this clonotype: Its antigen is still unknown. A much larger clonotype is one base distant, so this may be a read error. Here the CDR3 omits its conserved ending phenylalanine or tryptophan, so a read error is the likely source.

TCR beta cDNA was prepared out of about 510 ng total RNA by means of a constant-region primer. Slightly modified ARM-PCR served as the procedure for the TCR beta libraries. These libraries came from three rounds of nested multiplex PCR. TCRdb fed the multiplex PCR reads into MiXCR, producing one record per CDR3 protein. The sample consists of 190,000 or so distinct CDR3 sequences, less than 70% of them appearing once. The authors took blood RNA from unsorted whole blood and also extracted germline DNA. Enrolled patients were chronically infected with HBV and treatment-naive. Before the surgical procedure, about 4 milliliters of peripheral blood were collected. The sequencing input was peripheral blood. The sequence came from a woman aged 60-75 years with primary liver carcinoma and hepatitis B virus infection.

The CDR3 sequence: CSVVKTSGMDTQYY. CDR3 bases: TGCAGCGTTGTTAAGACTAGCGGGATGGATACGCAGTATTAT. This chain connects TRBV29-1 to TRBJ2-3, with 11 bases identical to TRBD2. The CDR3 is 14 residues long. V lost 4 bases and J lost 6; bases outside the gene matches: 6. The germline V gene encodes CDR1 SQVTM and CDR2 ANQGSEA.